These 19 T cell receptor beta chains were all obtained from the same sample, sequenced in a study of neurological immune-mediated disorders. TCRdb independently ran MiXCR on the 5' RACE reads; one entry per CDR3 protein. The table has under 90,000 distinct CDR3 sequences, about 9% seen once. The specimen sequenced was PBMCs. The origin of the receptors is a middle-aged man in good health.

This clonotype was detected many times. J is TRBJ2-5 and V is TRBV5-1, with 8 bases fitting TRBD2. There are 16 residues in the CDR3. V shed 3 bases, J shed 0 bases, and the junction held 7 bases outside the gene matches. Per the germline V gene, CDR1 is SGHRS and CDR2 is YFSETQ. The CDR3 here is CASSSPGGADQETQYF. Written as DNA, the CDR3 is TGCGCCAGCAGCTCACCCGGGGGGGCGGACCAAGAGACCCAGTACTTC.

This clonotype showed up many times. The J gene is TRBJ2-7, the V gene TRBV5-1, with no clear D. The V gene lost 5 bases and the J gene lost 1 base, with 10 bases spanning the gap. Per germline, CDR1 SGHRS and CDR2 YFSETQ. This CDR3 is 13 amino acids long. The DNA of the CDR3 is TGCGCCAGCAGTTACATAGGTTCCTACGAGCAGTACTTC. Its translation: CASSYIGSYEQYF. Supplemented by reference TRBV5-1 and TRBJ2-7, the full variable domain reads KAGVTQTPRYLIKTRGQQVTLSCSPISGHRSVSWYQQTPGQGLQFLFEYFSETQRNKGNFPGRFSGRQFSNSRSEMNVSTLELGDSALYLCASSYIGSYEQYFGPGTRLTVT.

This clonotype was counted only a few times. Here the CDR3 DNA reads TGTGCCAGTAGTATAGGGTCGGCAGGGCTTCAGCCCCAGCATTTT. Its translation: CASSIGSAGLQPQHF. This sequence joins TRBV19 and TRBJ1-5, with TRBD1 as a possible D gene (5 bases). Germline V gene sequence: CDR1 LNHDA, CDR2 SQIVND (reference sequence). The ends were cut back, 1 base at V and 6 bases at J, with 13 bases in the middle. The CDR3 runs to 15 residues.

The table lists this clonotype with many counts. V usage is TRBV7-3 and J usage is TRBJ2-2; TRBD1 matches at 8 bases. Germline V gives CDR1 SGHTA, CDR2 FQGTGA. V lost 3 bases, J lost 3 bases, and 12 bases stayed unmatched. CDR3 length: 18 amino acids. This chain's CDR3 is CASSLASTGGIDTGELFF. The CDR3 DNA reads TGTGCCAGCAGCTTGGCATCAACAGGGGGAATAGACACCGGGGAGCTGTTTTTT. Full variable domain (rest looked up from reference TRBV7-3 and TRBJ2-2): GAGVSQTPSNKVTEKGKYVELRCDPISGHTALYWYRQSLGQGPEFLIYFQGTGAADDSGLPNDRFFAVRPEGSVSTLKIQRTERGDSAVYLCASSLASTGGIDTGELFFGEGSRLTVL.

Ten or more counts support this clonotype. The chain couples TRBV5-1 to TRBJ2-3, with 10 positions matching TRBD1. V lost 4 bases, J lost 1 base, and 6 bases stayed unmatched. The CDR3 spans 16 residues. Germline V lookup: CDR1 SGHRS, CDR2 YFSETQ. The CDR3 region has the DNA TGCGCCAGCAGCCCGATGACAGGGGGCGGCACAGATACGCAGTATTTT. This translates into CASSPMTGGGTDTQYF.

This clonotype was counted at least ten times. The rearrangement links TRBV15 to TRBJ1-5; D is ambiguous. This CDR3 region has 15 residues. Germline CDR1 is LNHNV and CDR2 is YYDKDF (reference sequence). Trimming stripped 3 bases from V and 7 bases from J, with 16 bases between. CDR3 nucleotide sequence: TGTGCCACCAGCAGTTTTCAGGTACACGGGCAGCCCCAGCATTTT. This sequence encodes CATSSFQVHGQPQHF.

At least ten counts were recorded for this clonotype. V and J are TRBV28 and TRBJ1-5; no reliable D call. CDR3 length equals 17 residues. Germline V gene sequence: CDR1 MDHEN, CDR2 SYDVKM. V was shortened by 7 bases and J by 5 bases, with 24 bases between the two germline ends. As DNA, the CDR3 is TGTGCCAGCAACTCGGCCCCCGGACGGCAGAGGTATCAGCCCCAGCATTTT. It specifies CASNSAPGRQRYQPQHF.

This clonotype was recorded at least ten times. V and J are TRBV5-5 and TRBJ2-6, with D maybe TRBD1 (6 bases). The CDR3 is made up of 17 amino acids. Trimming removed 2 bases from V and 1 base from J, with 13 bases in between. The germline V gene encodes CDR1 SGHKS and CDR2 YYEKEE (reference sequence). CDR3 nucleotide sequence: TGTGCCAGCAGCTTACCGGGGACAACTTCTGGGGCCAACGTCCTGACTTTC. It specifies CASSLPGTTSGANVLTF.

This clonotype was counted ten times or more. This chain links TRBV6-5 with TRBJ2-2; 11 bases match TRBD1. V lost 6 bases and J lost 5; bases outside the gene matches: 2. The CDR3 has 14 amino acids. Looked up from germline, CDR1 is MNHEY and CDR2 is SVGAGI. Here the CDR3 DNA reads TGTGCCAGCAGGAGGGACAGGGGGACCGGGGAGCTGTTTTTT. It specifies CASRRDRGTGELFF.

The rearrangement uses TRBV14 and TRBJ2-7; D possibly corresponds to TRBD2 (5 bases). Germline V lookup: CDR1 SGHDN, CDR2 FVKESK. Between the trimmed V and J ends, which lost 8 bases and 2 bases, there was a span of 25 bases. CDR3 length: 17 amino acids. The CDR3 reads CASPKIGSRTDTYEQYF. The CDR3 DNA is TGTGCCAGCCCTAAAATCGGCTCCAGGACTGACACCTACGAGCAGTACTTC.

In its sample, this clonotype was seen many times. The chain combines TRBV5-1 with TRBJ2-7; D unclear. Trimming took 0 bases from V and 2 from J, leaving 12 bases between them. Germline CDR1 SGHRS, CDR2 YFSETQ. The CDR3 sequence is 15 residues long. The CDR3, as DNA: TGCGCCAGCAGCTTGGCGTCAGCAACTGCCTACGAGCAGTACTTC. Translating gives CASSLASATAYEQYF.

This clonotype was counted a few times. The V call is TRBV3-1, the J call TRBJ1-1, with TRBD1 as a possible D gene (6 bases). In germline, CDR1 is LGHDT, CDR2 YNNKEL (reference sequence). Trimming pared 5 bases from V and 0 bases from J, leaving 10 bases between. The CDR3 runs to 14 residues. CDR3 nucleotide sequence: TGTGCCAGCAGCGGGGGCGGAATGAACACTGAAGCTTTCTTT. It codes for CASSGGGMNTEAFF.

In its sample, this clonotype was seen many times. V gene TRBV7-2 combines with J gene TRBJ2-3; D uncertain. The V end lost 9 bases, the J end lost 9 bases, and 19 bases lay between the germline ends. CDR3 length equals 13 residues. Looked up from germline, CDR1 is SGHTA and CDR2 is FQGNSA. The CDR3 is CASTLLHGTTQYF. In DNA form, the CDR3 reads TGTGCCAGTACGTTGCTCCACGGCACGACGCAGTATTTT.

This clonotype was seen ten or more times. The chain uses TRBV7-2 and TRBJ2-1; 14 bases agree with TRBD2. Germline loops: CDR1 SGHTA, CDR2 FQGNSA. This CDR3 region has 18 residues. The J segment lost 2 bases and the V segment lost 3 bases, leaving 6 bases of the junction unmatched. The CDR3 sequence is CASSLGLAGAPTYNEQFF. DNA for the CDR3: TGTGCCAGCAGCTTGGGACTAGCGGGGGCCCCGACCTACAATGAGCAGTTCTTC.

This clonotype was observed at least ten times. The V gene is TRBV12-3 or TRBV12-4, the J gene TRBJ2-1, with D tentatively TRBD1 (5 bases). This CDR3 contains 13 residues. Trimming pared 3 bases from V and 6 bases from J, leaving 9 bases between. The CDR3 loop reads CASSFGQGNEQFF. The CDR3 DNA sequence: TGTGCCAGCAGTTTTGGGCAGGGCAATGAGCAGTTCTTC.

This clonotype occurred many times. The V gene is TRBV5-1, the J gene TRBJ2-3; 8 bases align to TRBD1. Losses at the gene ends were 3 bases for V and 6 bases for J; bases not matched to a gene: 9. CDR3 size: 15 residues. CDR1 and CDR2 from the germline V gene are SGHRS and YFSETQ. The CDR3 protein is CASSYSTGARDTQYF. CDR3 sequence (DNA): TGCGCCAGCAGCTACTCGACAGGGGCAAGGGATACGCAGTATTTT.

This clonotype was picked up many times. This chain uses TRBV3-1 with TRBJ2-1; D is unresolved. This CDR3 has 13 residues. V was pared by 0 bases and J by 10 bases, with 10 bases between. Germline loops: CDR1 LGHDT, CDR2 YNNKEL (reference sequence). The CDR3 bases are TGTGCCAGCAGCCAAGACCGAACCCTGGAGCAGTTCTTC. Protein: CASSQDRTLEQFF.

This clonotype was detected ten times or more. This chain uses TRBV20-1 with TRBJ1-1, with 9 bases matching TRBD1. From germline, CDR1 is DFQATT and CDR2 SNEGSKA (reference sequence). V lost 7 bases and J lost 6; bases outside the gene matches: 18. This CDR3 has 16 residues. CDR3 bases: TGCAGTGTTCGACCGGGACAGGGATGGGGTTCGTCTGAAGCTTTCTTT. As protein: CSVRPGQGWGSSEAFF.

V usage is TRBV30 and J usage is TRBJ2-1; D is uncertain. Trimming took off 1 base at V and 7 bases at J, with 8 bases between the two ends. Germline CDR1 reads GTSNPN; CDR2 reads SVGIG (reference sequence). The length of the CDR3 is 12 residues. The CDR3 DNA reads as TGTGCCTGGAGTGCCGAAGGGAATGAGCAGTTCTTC. Its protein is CAWSAEGNEQFF.